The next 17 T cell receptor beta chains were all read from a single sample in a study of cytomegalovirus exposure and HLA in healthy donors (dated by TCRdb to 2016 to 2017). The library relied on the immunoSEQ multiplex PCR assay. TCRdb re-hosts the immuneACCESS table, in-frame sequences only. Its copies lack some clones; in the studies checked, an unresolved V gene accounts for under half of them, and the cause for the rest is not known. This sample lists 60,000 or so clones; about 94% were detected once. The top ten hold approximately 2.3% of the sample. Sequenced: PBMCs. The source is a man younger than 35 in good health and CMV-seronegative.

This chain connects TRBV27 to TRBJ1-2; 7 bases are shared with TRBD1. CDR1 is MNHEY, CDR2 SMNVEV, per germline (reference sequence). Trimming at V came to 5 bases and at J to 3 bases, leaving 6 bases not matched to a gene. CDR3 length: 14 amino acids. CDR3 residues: CASSPGQQDYGYTF. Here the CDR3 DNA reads TGTGCCAGCAGTCCGGGACAGCAAGACTATGGCTACACCTTC.

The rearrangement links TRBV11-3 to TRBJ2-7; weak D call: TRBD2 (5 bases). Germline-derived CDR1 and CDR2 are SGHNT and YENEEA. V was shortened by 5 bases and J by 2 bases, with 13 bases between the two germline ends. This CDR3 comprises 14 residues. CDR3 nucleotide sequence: TGTGCCAGCAGCCCTTATCTAGCCCCCTACGAGCAGTACTTC. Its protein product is CASSPYLAPYEQYF.

This CDR3 reads CASSTLQGGRNTEAFF. DNA of the CDR3: TGTGCCAGCAGCACTTTACAGGGTGGAAGGAACACTGAAGCTTTCTTT. The J gene is TRBJ1-1, the V gene TRBV7-2; a possible D gene is TRBD1 (6 bases). This CDR3 contains 16 residues. Germline CDR1 reads SGHTA; CDR2 reads FQGNSA. The V end was cut by 5 bases, the J end by 1 base, with 17 bases between.

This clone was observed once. The CDR3 sequence is CASSLIITDQETQYF. CDR3 bases: TGTGCCAGCAGCTTGATTATAACAGATCAAGAGACCCAGTACTTC. This chain connects TRBV5-8 to TRBJ2-5, with D unresolved. Germline assignment: CDR1 SGHTS and CDR2 YDEGEE. V dropped 1 base and J dropped 2 bases, with 12 bases sitting between them. This CDR3 region has 15 residues.

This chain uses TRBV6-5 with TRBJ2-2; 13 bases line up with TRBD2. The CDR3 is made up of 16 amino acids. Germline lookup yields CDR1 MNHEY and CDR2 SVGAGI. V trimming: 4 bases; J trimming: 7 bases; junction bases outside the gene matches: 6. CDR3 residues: CASSSTSGRAVGELFF. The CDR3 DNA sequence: TGTGCCAGCAGTTCCACTAGCGGGAGGGCCGTCGGGGAGCTGTTTTTT.

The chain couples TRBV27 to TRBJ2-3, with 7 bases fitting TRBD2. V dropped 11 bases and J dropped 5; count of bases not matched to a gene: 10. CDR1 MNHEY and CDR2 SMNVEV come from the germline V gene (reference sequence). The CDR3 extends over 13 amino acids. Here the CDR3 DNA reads TGTGCCGGCAAGGAACTAGCGTTAGATACGCAGTATTTT. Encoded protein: CAGKELALDTQYF.

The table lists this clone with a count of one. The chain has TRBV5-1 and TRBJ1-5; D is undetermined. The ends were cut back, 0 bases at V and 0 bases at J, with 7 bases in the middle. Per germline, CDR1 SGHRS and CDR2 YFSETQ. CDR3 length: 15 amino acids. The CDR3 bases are TGCGCCAGCAGCTTGGAAGCAGGTAGCAATCAGCCCCAGCATTTT. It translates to CASSLEAGSNQPQHF.

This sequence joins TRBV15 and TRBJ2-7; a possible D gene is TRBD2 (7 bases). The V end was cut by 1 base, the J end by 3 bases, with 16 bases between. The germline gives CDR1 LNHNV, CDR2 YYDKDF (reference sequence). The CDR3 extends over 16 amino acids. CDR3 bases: TGTGCCACCAGCAGAGTCTCTGGCGGGGGCCACTACGAGCAGTACTTC. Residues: CATSRVSGGGHYEQYF.

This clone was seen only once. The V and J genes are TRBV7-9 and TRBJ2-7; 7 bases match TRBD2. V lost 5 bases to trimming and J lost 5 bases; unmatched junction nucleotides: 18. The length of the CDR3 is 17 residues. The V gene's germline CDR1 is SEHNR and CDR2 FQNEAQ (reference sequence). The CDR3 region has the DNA TGTGCCAGCAGCCCGCATTGGCGGTGGGAGGGCCCGAACGAGCAGTACTTC. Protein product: CASSPHWRWEGPNEQYF.

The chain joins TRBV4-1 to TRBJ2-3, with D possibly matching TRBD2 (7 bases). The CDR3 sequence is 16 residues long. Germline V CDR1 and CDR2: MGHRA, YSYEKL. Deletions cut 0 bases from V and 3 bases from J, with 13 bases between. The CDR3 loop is CASSQDAGEGTDTQYF. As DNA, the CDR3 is TGCGCCAGCAGCCAAGATGCAGGGGAGGGGACAGATACGCAGTATTTT.

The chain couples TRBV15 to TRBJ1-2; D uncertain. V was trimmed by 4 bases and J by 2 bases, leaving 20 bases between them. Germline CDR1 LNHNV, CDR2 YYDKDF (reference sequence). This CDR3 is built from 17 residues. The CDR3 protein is CATSNGIGKGGNYGYTF. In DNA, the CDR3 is TGTGCCACCAGCAATGGAATTGGGAAGGGAGGGAACTATGGCTACACCTTC.

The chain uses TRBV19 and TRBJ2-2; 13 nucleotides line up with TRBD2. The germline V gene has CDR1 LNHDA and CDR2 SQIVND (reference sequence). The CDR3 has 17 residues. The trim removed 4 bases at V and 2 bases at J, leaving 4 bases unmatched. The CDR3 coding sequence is TGTGCCAGTAGTACACTAGCGGGAGGGTCAAACACCGGGGAGCTGTTTTTT. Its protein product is CASSTLAGGSNTGELFF. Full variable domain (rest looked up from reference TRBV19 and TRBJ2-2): DGGITQSPKYLFRKEGQNVTLSCEQNLNHDAMYWYRQDPGQGLRLIYYSQIVNDFQKGDIAEGYSVSREKKESFPLTVTSAQKNPTAFYLCASSTLAGGSNTGELFFGEGSRLTVL.

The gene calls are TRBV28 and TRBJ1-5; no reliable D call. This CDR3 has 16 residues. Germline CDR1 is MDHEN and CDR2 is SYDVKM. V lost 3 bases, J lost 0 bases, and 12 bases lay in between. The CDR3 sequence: CASSLSGSNSNQPQHF. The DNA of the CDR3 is TGTGCCAGCAGTTTGAGCGGCAGTAATAGCAATCAGCCCCAGCATTTT.

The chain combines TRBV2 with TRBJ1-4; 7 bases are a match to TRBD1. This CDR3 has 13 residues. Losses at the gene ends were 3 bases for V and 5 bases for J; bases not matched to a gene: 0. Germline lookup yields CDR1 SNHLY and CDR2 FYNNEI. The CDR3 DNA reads TGTGCCAGCAGTGAGACAGGGAATGAAAAACTGTTTTTT. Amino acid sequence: CASSETGNEKLFF.

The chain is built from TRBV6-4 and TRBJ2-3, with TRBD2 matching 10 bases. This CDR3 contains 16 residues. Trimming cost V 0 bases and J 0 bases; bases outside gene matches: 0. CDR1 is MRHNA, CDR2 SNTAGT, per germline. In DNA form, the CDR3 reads TGTGCCAGCAGTGACTCGACTAGCGGGAGCACAGATACGCAGTATTTT. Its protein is CASSDSTSGSTDTQYF.

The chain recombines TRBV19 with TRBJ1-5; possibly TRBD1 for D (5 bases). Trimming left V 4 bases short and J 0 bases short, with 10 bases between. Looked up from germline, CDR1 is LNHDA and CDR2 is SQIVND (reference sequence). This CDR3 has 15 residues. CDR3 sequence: CASSTGLLSNQPQHF. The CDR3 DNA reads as TGTGCCAGTAGTACGGGACTCCTTAGCAATCAGCCCCAGCATTTT.

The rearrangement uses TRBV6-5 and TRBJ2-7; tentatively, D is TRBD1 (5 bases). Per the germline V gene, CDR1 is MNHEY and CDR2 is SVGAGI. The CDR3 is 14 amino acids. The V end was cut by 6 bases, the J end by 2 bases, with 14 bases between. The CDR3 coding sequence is TGTGCCAGCAGAGCAACTGGACACCCCTACGAGCAGTACTTC. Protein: CASRATGHPYEQYF.